This entry describes one T cell receptor (beta chain). The antigen this receptor binds is unknown. No base qualities exist here, and no much larger clone lies one base off it. The data were taken from a study of blood T cell repertoires in COVID-19 (dated by TCRdb to the early 2020s). Context from the whole study: The collaborator samples originated in the United States, Italy and Spain and spanned the acute and convalescent phases of COVID-19. The repertoires were made available in a free public database intended to serve as a resource for research on the immune response to SARS-CoV-2. Nearly every sample came with metadata listing a de-identified subject ID, COVID-19 status, age in years and sex. The dataset comprised deeply sampled blood TCRbeta repertoires from subjects exposed to, actively infected with, or recovered from COVID-19. Where HLA class I and class II types were available, the types were taken from metadata supplied by the sample provider, not from assay-based typing. The prospective study material was composed of cDNA or gDNA derived from T cells, B-cell-depleted T cells, or PBMCs. The samples were drawn from two sources: the first 160 participants of the ongoing ImmuneRACE study, and 950 to 1,500 subjects contributed by 6 global collaborators.

General study outcomes and caveats: The quantity of clinical and demographic metadata differed by source and by participant and was supplied without curation.

The CDR3, cysteine through phenylalanine, is 17 amino acids long. Kept here is only the CDR3 DNA, which spans 51 bases and is read in frame from base 1. The germline V gene yields KGHSH for CDR1 and LQKENI for CDR2. V loses 3 bases, J loses 1 base, and the germline ends lie 16 bases apart. The immunoSEQ Assay, a bias-controlled multiplex PCR, was used to amplify TCRbeta CDR3 regions from genomic DNA. The published analysis was carried out like this. Within the assay, amplification of reference gene primers was used to estimate how many nucleated cells each sample contained. Sequence reads were collapsed and filtered to measure the absolute abundance of every unique TCRbeta CDR3 rearrangement. For each sample, productive Simpson clonality was calculated as the square root of Simpson's diversity index across productive rearrangements. TCRdb took this table from immuneACCESS and kept in-frame rearrangements with V and J called. Such tables lack part of the clones; where checked against another copy, unresolved V genes explain under half of the gap, and the rest is unexplained. V, J and clone size are those of that table, while D and trimming were read from the DNA. In all, the sample holds approximately 90,000 clones, and 80% to 90% of those were seen once. Under 8% of the sample is held by the ten biggest clonotypes.

Whole blood was collected in K2EDTA tubes by collaborating institutions according to the institutions' own protocols. For TCRbeta analysis, collaborator samples were shipped as frozen whole blood, as isolated PBMCs, or as DNA extracted from either sample type. The chain uses TRBV18 and TRBJ2-1; a tentative D call is TRBD1 (6 bases match). The sample was peripheral blood. The clonotype comes from a human donor with acute or convalescent COVID-19. The donor label of this sample is uncertain. The nucleotide sequence is given as TGTGCCAGCTCACCCTTGCCCTCGGGACAATCCTACAATGAGCAGTTCTTC. This encodes CASSPLPSGQSYNEQFF.